Listed here is a single T cell receptor (beta chain). This record belongs to a study of blood T cell repertoires in COVID-19. Study background: The study drew acute and convalescent COVID-19 samples from the United States, Italy and Spain. Sources were T cells, B-cell-depleted T cells, or PBMCs; the material itself was cDNA or gDNA.

Germline V gene data show CDR1 as SGHNT and CDR2 as YYREEE (reference sequence). V lost 3 bases and J lost 0, with 8 bases in between. This CDR3 is built from 14 residues. Study processing details: Estimation of nucleated cell counts relied on the amplification of reference gene primers. TCRdb's copy holds only in-frame clones and misses some; the assay was immunoSEQ multiplex PCR. The V and J calls and clone size come from that table; D and trimming were worked out from the DNA. The table has about 160,000 clones, about four fifths seen once. This sequence was found in a man in his 60s with active or convalescent COVID-19. The V and J genes are TRBV5-4 and TRBJ2-3; D remains ambiguous. Sequenced sample: peripheral blood. CDR3 amino acids: CASSSRQSTDTQYF. CDR3 nucleotides: TGTGCCAGCAGCTCCAGGCAGAGCACAGATACGCAGTATTTT.